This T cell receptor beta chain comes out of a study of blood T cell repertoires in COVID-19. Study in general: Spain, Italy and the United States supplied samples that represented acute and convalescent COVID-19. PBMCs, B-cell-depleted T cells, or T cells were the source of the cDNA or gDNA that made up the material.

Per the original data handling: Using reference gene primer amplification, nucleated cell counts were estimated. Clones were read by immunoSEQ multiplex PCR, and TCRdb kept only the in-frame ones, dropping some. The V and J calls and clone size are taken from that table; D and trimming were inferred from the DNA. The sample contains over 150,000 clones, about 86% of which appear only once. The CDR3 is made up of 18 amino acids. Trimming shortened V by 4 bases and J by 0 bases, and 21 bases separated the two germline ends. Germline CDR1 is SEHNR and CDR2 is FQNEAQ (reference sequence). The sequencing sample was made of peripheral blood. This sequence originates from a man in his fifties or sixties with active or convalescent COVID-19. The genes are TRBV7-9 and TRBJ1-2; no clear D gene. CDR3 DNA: TGTGCCAGCAGCTCGAGGAGAGGAAGTGGCCTAGCTAACTATGGCTACACCTTC. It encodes CASSSRRGSGLANYGYTF.